Sequencing of this T cell receptor beta chain was carried out in a study of a mutant IDH1 vaccine in newly diagnosed glioma. Time point noted: week 11, during vaccination. What each vaccine dose contained was 300 ug of mutant IDH1 20-mer peptide, accompanied by topical imiquimod. This clone was detected many times. Its antigen remains unidentified. Sequenced by immunoSEQ multiplex PCR; TCRdb stores in-frame clones only, minus some. Of 120,000 or so clones in the sample, about four fifths are singletons; the top ten hold 4.5% to 6%. CDR3 length equals 15 residues. The V gene end was trimmed by 7 bases and the J gene end by 3 bases; junction bases not matched to a gene: 5. The V gene's germline CDR1 is WSHSY and CDR2 SAAADI.

The chain recombines TRBV10-2 with TRBJ2-2; 10 positions match TRBD1. The source was PBMCs, collected from a glioma patient whose treatment included an IDH1 peptide vaccine. This receptor was identified in a man aged 40-50 years with glioma. The CDR3 nucleotides are TGCGCCAGCATGACGGGACAGGGGTACACCGGGGAGCTGTTTTTT. Translated: CASMTGQGYTGELFF.